Listed below are T cell receptor beta chains from one sample, sequenced in a study of cytomegalovirus exposure and HLA in healthy donors. Profiled with immunoSEQ multiplex PCR; TCRdb holds only in-frame clones, not every one. The sample data list about 110,000 clones. Input material: PBMCs. These receptors all stem from a man younger than 35 in good health and CMV-seronegative. CDR3s leave out the opening cysteine and the closing phenylalanine or tryptophan.

j_gene | v_gene | CDR3aa
TRBJ2-7 | TRBV6-5 | ASSRPGQSSYEQY
TRBJ2-3 | TRBV28 | ASSFRDTQY
TRBJ2-4 | TRBV6-7 | ASSYFTRPNIQY
TRBJ1-5 | TRBV6-1 | ASSEVGRGTRPQH
TRBJ1-1 | TRBV6-6 | ASSTGQNTEAF
TRBJ1-2 | TRBV13 | ASSLDRGRSNGYT
TRBJ2-3 | TRBV19 | ASSINRVADTQY
TRBJ2-7 | TRBV27 | ASSPTSGTYEQY
TRBJ2-6 | TRBV5-1 | ASSFGTSGANVLT
TRBJ2-1 | TRBV6-1 | ASIVGTAYNEQF
TRBJ1-2 | TRBV7-9 | ASSLEGYGYT
TRBJ2-3 | TRBV28 | ASTSGLTGDTQY
TRBJ1-2 | TRBV19 | ASTVTNYGYT
TRBJ2-7 | TRBV4-1 | ASSLRTSGGTYEQY
TRBJ2-5 | TRBV27 | ASSPRLAGVYETQY
TRBJ2-3 | TRBV19 | ASSAPDRDTQY
TRBJ1-1 | TRBV5-6 | ASSLGTGGRAEAF
TRBJ2-7 | TRBV5-6 | ASSPQGRGRGTYEQY
TRBJ2-1 | TRBV11-2 | ASSLVDYGEQF
TRBJ1-2 | TRBV2 | ASRPGQADYGYT
TRBJ1-6 | TRBV6-5 | ASSYGRGVSPLH
TRBJ2-5 | TRBV4-1 | ASSQASLAGGRETQY
TRBJ2-7 | TRBV18 | ASSPPTAYEQY
TRBJ2-7 | TRBV4-1 | ASSQDDLAGDEQY
TRBJ2-1 | TRBV10-1 | ASSDLRVNEQF
TRBJ2-7 | TRBV7-8 | ASSLARGLSSYEQY